This record concerns one TCR beta chain sequence. These data come from a study of cytomegalovirus exposure and HLA in healthy donors. This PCR relied on a set of 60 Vbeta primers and 13 Jbeta primers. Data came from immunoSEQ multiplex PCR; TCRdb stores just in-frame clones and leaves some out. The profile shows about 180,000 clones, around 80% of them singletons. CDR3 size: 14 residues. V shed 9 bases and J 6 bases; nucleotides not matched to a gene: 8. CDR1 is LNHDA, CDR2 SQIVND, per germline (reference sequence). The sequence was collected from a man younger than 35 in good health and CMV-seronegative. This chain uses TRBV19 with TRBJ1-4, with 9 positions matching TRBD1. The sample was PBMCs. For the CDR3, the DNA is TGTGCCAGCGGAGGGACAGGGATGGATGAAAAACTGTTTTTT. Its protein is CASGGTGMDEKLFF.